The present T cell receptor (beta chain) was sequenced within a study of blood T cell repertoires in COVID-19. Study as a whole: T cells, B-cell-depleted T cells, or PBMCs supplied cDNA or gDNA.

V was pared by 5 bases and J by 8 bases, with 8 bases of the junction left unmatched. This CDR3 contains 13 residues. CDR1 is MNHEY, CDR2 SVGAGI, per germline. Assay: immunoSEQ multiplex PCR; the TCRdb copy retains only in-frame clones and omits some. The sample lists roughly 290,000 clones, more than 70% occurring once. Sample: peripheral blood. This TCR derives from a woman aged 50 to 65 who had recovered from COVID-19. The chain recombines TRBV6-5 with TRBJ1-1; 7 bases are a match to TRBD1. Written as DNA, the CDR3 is TGTGCCAGCAGTCAAACAGGGGTCCGCGAAGCTTTCTTT. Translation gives CASSQTGVREAFF.